What follows is one T cell receptor (beta chain) and its context. The antigen remains unidentified. Reverse transcription of extracted RNA yielded cDNA, which provided the sequencing template. The method was immunoSEQ multiplex PCR; TCRdb's version includes in-frame clones alone and lacks a portion of them. The sample has around 110,000 clones, roughly 84% seen once. V gave up 3 bases and J gave up 4 bases; unmatched junction bases: 14. Germline loops: CDR1 SGDLS, CDR2 YYNGEE. This CDR3 contains 18 residues. This sample stems from a study of CD8+ T cells in alopecia areata. Turning to the study itself: Among treated patients, oral tofacitinib was administered at 5 to 10 mg twice daily. Study outcomes and limitations: Sharing of TCRs across patients appeared less clear than in mice, possibly for HLA-related reasons.

Treatment: oral pan-JAK inhibitor, 5-10 mg twice daily. Specimen: CD8+ T cells sorted from blood, collected at week 24, from a patient treated with tofacitinib. The source of this sequence is a human donor with alopecia areata. This chain joins TRBV9 and TRBJ2-7; 12 bases fit TRBD1. The CDR3 DNA reads as TGTGCCAGCAGCGACTCTTCTTATGGGGACAGGGGGCAGTACGAGCAGTACTTC. This sequence encodes CASSDSSYGDRGQYEQYF.